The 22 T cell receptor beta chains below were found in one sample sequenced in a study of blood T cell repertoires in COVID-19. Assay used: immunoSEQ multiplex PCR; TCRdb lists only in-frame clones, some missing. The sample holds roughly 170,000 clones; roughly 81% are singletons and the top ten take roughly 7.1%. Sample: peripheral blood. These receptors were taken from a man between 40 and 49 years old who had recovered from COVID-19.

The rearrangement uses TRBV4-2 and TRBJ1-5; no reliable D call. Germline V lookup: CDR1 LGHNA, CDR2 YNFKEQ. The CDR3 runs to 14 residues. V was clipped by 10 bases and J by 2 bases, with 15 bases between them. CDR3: CATSLERGNQPQHF. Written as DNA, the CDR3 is TGTGCCACCTCCTTGGAGAGAGGCAATCAGCCCCAGCATTTT.

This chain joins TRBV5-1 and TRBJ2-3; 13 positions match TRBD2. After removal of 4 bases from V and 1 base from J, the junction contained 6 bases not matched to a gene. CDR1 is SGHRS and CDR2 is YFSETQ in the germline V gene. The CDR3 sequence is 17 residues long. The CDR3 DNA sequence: TGCGCCAGCAGCCTGGGGACTAGCGGGATCCGCACAGATACGCAGTATTTT. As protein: CASSLGTSGIRTDTQYF.

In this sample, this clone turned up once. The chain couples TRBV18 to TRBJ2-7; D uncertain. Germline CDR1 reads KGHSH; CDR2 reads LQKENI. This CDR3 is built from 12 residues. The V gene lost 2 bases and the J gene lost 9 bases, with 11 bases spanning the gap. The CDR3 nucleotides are TGTGCCAGCTCACCAGGCAGTCCTGGGCAGTACTTC. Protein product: CASSPGSPGQYF.

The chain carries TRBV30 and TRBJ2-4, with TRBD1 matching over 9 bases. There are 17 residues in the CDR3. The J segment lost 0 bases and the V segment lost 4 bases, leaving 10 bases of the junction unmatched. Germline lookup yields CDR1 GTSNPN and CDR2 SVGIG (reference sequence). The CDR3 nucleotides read TGTGCCTGGACCCTCCGGGACAGGGTTGTAGCCAAAAACATTCAGTACTTC. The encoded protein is CAWTLRDRVVAKNIQYF.

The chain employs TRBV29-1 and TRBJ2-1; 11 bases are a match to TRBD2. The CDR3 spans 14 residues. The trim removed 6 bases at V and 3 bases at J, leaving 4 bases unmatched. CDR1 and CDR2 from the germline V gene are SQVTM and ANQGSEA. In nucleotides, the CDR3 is TGCAGCGTAGAGACTAGCGGGATCTACAATGAGCAGTTCTTC. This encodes CSVETSGIYNEQFF.

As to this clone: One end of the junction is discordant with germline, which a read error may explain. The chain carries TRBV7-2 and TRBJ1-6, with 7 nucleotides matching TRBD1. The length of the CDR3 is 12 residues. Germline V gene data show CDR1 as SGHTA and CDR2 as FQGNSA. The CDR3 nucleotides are TGCGTCGGTCGGACAGGCCGGTCACCCCTCCACTTT. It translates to CVGRTGRSPLHF. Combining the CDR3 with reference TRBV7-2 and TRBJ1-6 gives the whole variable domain GAGVSQSPSNKVTEKGKDVELRCDPISGHTALYWYRQSLGQGLEFLIYFQGNSAPDKSGLPSDRFSAERTGGSVSTLTIQRTQQEDSAVYLCVGRTGRSPLHFGNGTRLTVT.

This CDR3 is CAWSYGASSGNTIYF. CDR3 nucleotides: TGTGCCTGGAGCTATGGGGCATCCTCTGGAAACACCATATATTTT. The chain combines TRBV30 with TRBJ1-3, with a tentative D call TRBD1 (5 bases). This CDR3 region has 15 residues. Germline assignment: CDR1 GTSNPN and CDR2 SVGIG (reference sequence). V lost 3 bases, J lost 0 bases, and 12 bases lay in between.

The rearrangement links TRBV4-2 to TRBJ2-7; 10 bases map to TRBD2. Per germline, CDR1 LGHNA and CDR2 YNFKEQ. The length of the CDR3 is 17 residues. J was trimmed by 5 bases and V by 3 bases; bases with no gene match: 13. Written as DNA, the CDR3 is TGTGCCAGCAGCCACCGACGTTCTACTAGCGGGGAGGACGAGCAGTACTTC. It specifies CASSHRRSTSGEDEQYF.

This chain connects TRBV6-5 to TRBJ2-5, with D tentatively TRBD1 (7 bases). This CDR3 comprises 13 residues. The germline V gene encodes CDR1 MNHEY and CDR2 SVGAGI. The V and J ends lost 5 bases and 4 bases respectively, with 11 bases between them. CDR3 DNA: TGTGCCAGCAGTCGACAGGGAGGAGAGACCCAGTACTTC. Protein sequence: CASSRQGGETQYF.

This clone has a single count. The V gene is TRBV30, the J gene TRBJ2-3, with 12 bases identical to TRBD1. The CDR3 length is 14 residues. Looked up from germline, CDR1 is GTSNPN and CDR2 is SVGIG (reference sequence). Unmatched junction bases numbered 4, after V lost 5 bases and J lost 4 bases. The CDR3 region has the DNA TGTGCCTGGGCCGGGACAGGGGGCCCAGATACGCAGTATTTT. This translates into CAWAGTGGPDTQYF.

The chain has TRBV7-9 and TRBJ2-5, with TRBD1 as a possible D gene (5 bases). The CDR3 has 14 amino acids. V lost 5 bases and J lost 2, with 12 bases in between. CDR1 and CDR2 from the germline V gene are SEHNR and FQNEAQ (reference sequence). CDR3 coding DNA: TGTGCCAGCAGCCCAATGGGGCCTCAAGAGACCCAGTACTTC. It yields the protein CASSPMGPQETQYF.

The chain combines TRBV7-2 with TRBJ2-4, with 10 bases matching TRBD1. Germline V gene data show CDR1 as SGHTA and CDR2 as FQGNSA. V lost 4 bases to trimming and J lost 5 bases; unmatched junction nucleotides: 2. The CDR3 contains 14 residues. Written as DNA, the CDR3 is TGTGCCAGCAGCTGGGACAGGGGACAAAACATTCAGTACTTC. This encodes CASSWDRGQNIQYF.

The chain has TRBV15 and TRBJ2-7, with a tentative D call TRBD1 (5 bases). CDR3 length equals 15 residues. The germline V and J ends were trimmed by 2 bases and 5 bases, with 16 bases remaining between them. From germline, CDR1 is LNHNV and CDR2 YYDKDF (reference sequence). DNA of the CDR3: TGTGCCACCAGCAGAATAGGGGTTTTTCGGGACGAGCAGTACTTC. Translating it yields CATSRIGVFRDEQYF.

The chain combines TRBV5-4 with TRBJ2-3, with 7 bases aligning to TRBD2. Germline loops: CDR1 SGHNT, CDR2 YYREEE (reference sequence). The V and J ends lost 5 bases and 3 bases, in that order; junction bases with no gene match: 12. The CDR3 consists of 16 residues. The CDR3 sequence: CASSPGMGGGTDTQYF. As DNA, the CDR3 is TGTGCCAGCAGTCCGGGCATGGGGGGAGGGACAGATACGCAGTATTTT.

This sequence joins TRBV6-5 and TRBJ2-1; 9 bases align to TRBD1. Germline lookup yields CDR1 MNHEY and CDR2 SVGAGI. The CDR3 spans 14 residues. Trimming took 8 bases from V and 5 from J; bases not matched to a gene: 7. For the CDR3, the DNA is TGTGCCAGCTCTGCAGGGACAGGGAACAATGAGCAGTTCTTC. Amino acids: CASSAGTGNNEQFF.

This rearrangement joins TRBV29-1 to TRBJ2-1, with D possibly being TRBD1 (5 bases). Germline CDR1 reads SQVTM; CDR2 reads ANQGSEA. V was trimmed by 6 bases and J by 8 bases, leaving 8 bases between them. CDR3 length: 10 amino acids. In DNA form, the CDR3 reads TGCAGCGTGGGGCATTATGAGCAGTTCTTC. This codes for CSVGHYEQFF.

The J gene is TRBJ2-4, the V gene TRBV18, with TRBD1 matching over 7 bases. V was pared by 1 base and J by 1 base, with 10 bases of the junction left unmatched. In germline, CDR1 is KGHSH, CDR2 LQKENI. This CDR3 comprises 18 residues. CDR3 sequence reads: CASSPLKQGFSAKNIQYF. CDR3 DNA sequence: TGTGCCAGCTCACCACTAAAACAGGGGTTTTCGGCCAAAAACATTCAGTACTTC.

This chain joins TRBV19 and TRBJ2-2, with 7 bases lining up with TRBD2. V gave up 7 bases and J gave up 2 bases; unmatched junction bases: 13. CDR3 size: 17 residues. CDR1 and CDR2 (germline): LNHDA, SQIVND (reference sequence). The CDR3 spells CASKISGGGPNTGELFF. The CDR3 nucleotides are TGTGCCAGTAAGATCAGTGGGGGAGGGCCTAACACCGGGGAGCTGTTTTTT.

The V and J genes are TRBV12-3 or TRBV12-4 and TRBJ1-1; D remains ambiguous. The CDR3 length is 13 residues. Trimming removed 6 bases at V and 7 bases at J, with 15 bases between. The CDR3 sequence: CASSVKWAIEAFF. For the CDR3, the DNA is TGTGCCAGCAGCGTTAAATGGGCTATTGAAGCTTTCTTT.

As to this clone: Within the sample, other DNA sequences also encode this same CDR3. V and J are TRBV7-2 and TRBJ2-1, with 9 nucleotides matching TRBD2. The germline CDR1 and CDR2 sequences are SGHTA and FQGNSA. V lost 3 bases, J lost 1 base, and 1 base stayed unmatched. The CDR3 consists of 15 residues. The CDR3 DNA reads TGTGCCAGCAGCTTGCGGGAGGGGTCCTACAATGAGCAGTTCTTC. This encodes CASSLREGSYNEQFF.

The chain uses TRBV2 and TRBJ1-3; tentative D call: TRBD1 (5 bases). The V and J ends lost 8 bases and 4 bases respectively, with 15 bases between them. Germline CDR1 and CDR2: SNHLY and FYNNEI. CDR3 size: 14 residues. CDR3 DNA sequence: TGTGCCAGCCGCCCGACAGTATCCGGAAACACCATATATTTT. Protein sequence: CASRPTVSGNTIYF. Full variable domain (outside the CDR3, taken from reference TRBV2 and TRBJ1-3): EPEVTQTPSHQVTQMGQEVILRCVPISNHLYFYWYRQILGQKVEFLVSFYNNEISEKSEIFDDQFSVERPDGSNFTLKIRSTKLEDSAMYFCASRPTVSGNTIYFGEGSWLTVV.

The CDR3 is CATLDSDSSISNQPQHF. The CDR3 DNA reads as TGTGCCACCCTGGACTCGGACAGCTCCATTAGCAATCAGCCCCAGCATTTT. This chain uses TRBV10-3 with TRBJ1-5; possible D gene TRBD1, 6 bases. This CDR3 has 17 amino acids. Germline V lookup: CDR1 ENHRY, CDR2 SYGVKD. Trimming left V 10 bases short and J 0 bases short, with 22 bases between.